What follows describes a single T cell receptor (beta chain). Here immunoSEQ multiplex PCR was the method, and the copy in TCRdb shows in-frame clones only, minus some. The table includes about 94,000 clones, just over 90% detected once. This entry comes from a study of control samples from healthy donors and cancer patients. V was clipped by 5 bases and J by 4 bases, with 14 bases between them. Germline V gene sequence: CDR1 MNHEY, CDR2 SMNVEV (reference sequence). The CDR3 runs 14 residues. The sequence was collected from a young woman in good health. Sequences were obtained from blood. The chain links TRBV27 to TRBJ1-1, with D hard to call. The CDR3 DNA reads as TGTGCCAGCAGTCTTATCCGGGGTCTCACTGAAGCTTTCTTT. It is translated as CASSLIRGLTEAFF.